The 28 T cell receptor beta chains listed next were all sequenced from one sample in a study of shared clonotypes between healthy human individuals. TCRdb's copy holds only in-frame clones and misses some; the assay was immunoSEQ multiplex PCR. Among around 690,000 clones listed, around 90% were seen once. What was sequenced was memory CD8+ T cells from PBMCs. Stated subset: CD45RO+ cells pooled with CCR7-negative TemRA cells. Every receptor here comes from a man younger than 30 in good health. Some clones in this sample may be carry-over from other donors' samples.

The genes are TRBV7-7 and TRBJ2-2; TRBD1 aligns across 10 bases. The CDR3 loop spans 17 amino acids. Unmatched junction bases numbered 2, after V lost 1 base and J lost 0 bases. Germline values: CDR1 SSHAT, CDR2 FNYEAQ (reference sequence). The CDR3 region is CASSLGGQGTNTGELFF. CDR3 bases: TGTGCCAGCAGCTTAGGGGGACAGGGGACGAACACCGGGGAGCTGTTTTTT.

The V call is TRBV19, the J call TRBJ2-1; maybe TRBD2 (5 bases). The CDR3 runs to 15 residues. Germline CDR1 is LNHDA and CDR2 is SQIVND (reference sequence). Deletions cut 4 bases from V and 2 bases from J, with 12 bases between. The CDR3, as DNA: TGTGCCAGTAGTACGGCCCTAGCCGCCTACAATGAGCAGTTCTTC. Protein sequence: CASSTALAAYNEQFF.

V is TRBV7-8 and J is TRBJ1-5; 10 nucleotides align to TRBD1. This CDR3 spans 16 amino acids. Germline CDR1 and CDR2: SGHVS and FQNEAQ. V lost 3 bases and J lost 0; bases outside the gene matches: 2. CDR3 nucleotide sequence: TGTGCCAGCAGCTTGGGACAGGGGTATAGCAATCAGCCCCAGCATTTT. Its protein product is CASSLGQGYSNQPQHF.

The chain combines TRBV9 with TRBJ2-3; D not resolved. The CDR3 covers 16 residues. Trimming shortened V by 3 bases and J by 2 bases, and 16 bases separated the two germline ends. Germline V lookup: CDR1 SGDLS, CDR2 YYNGEE. The CDR3 region has the DNA TGTGCCAGCAGCGGGGCGGACGGCGAACCCACAGATACGCAGTATTTT. This translates into CASSGADGEPTDTQYF.

The V and J genes are TRBV2 and TRBJ2-1; 7 bases are shared with TRBD1. Trimming removed 4 bases from V and 8 bases from J; junction bases left unmatched: 2. The length of the CDR3 is 12 residues. Germline V gene lookup returns CDR1 SNHLY and CDR2 FYNNEI. This chain's CDR3 is CASSGGTDEQFF. The CDR3 nucleotides read TGTGCCAGCAGTGGGGGGACAGATGAGCAGTTCTTC.

The V and J genes are TRBV27 and TRBJ2-5, with no clear D. This CDR3 has 11 amino acids. In germline, CDR1 is MNHEY, CDR2 SMNVEV (reference sequence). Between the trimmed V and J ends, which lost 7 bases and 7 bases, there was a span of 10 bases. DNA of the CDR3: TGTGCCAGCACCCAAGATGGGACCCAGTACTTC. The encoded protein is CASTQDGTQYF.

V usage is TRBV28 and J usage is TRBJ1-1; 10 nucleotides match TRBD1. The germline gives CDR1 MDHEN, CDR2 SYDVKM. V gave up 8 bases and J gave up 4 bases; unmatched junction bases: 19. This CDR3 comprises 18 residues. CDR3 region: CASSIGTGEYMLSTEAFF. CDR3 in DNA: TGTGCCAGCTCTATCGGGACAGGGGAATACATGTTGAGCACTGAAGCTTTCTTT. The full variable domain, its missing parts supplied by reference TRBV28 and TRBJ1-1, is DVKVTQSSRYLVKRTGEKVFLECVQDMDHENMFWYRQDPGLGLRLIYFSYDVKMKEKGDIPEGYSVSREKKERFSLILESASTNQTSMYLCASSIGTGEYMLSTEAFFGQGTRLTVV.

The chain joins TRBV27 to TRBJ2-1, with TRBD2 matching over 10 bases. This CDR3 spans 13 amino acids. CDR1 and CDR2 from the germline V gene are MNHEY and SMNVEV (reference sequence). After removal of 8 bases from V and 6 bases from J, the junction contained 4 bases not matched to a gene. The DNA of the CDR3 is TGTGCCAGCCTACTAGCGGGATCCAATGAGCAGTTCTTC. This sequence encodes CASLLAGSNEQFF.

The chain links TRBV9 to TRBJ2-7, with TRBD2 matching over 8 bases. The CDR3 covers 15 residues. Germline loops: CDR1 SGDLS, CDR2 YYNGEE. V trimming: 4 bases; J trimming: 0 bases; junction bases outside the gene matches: 6. CDR3 region: CASSWGAGASYEQYF. CDR3 sequence (DNA): TGTGCCAGCAGCTGGGGAGCGGGGGCCTCCTACGAGCAGTACTTC.

The chain joins TRBV27 to TRBJ1-5; D is ambiguous. V shed 5 bases and J shed 0 bases, with 5 bases lying between them. The germline V gene encodes CDR1 MNHEY and CDR2 SMNVEV (reference sequence). The CDR3 covers 13 residues. The CDR3 region is CASSGYSNQPQHF. Here the CDR3 DNA reads TGTGCCAGCAGTGGGTATAGCAATCAGCCCCAGCATTTT.

The chain combines TRBV28 with TRBJ2-1, with D uncertain. This CDR3 is built from 13 residues. From germline, CDR1 is MDHEN and CDR2 SYDVKM. The V gene lost 1 base and the J gene lost 7 bases, with 8 bases spanning the gap. CDR3 nucleotide sequence: TGTGCCAGCAGTTTATACACCGTTAATGAGCAGTTCTTC. Translating it yields CASSLYTVNEQFF.

This clone occurred once. A much larger clone sits a single nucleotide away, making a read error possible. Other DNA sequences in the sample encode the same CDR3. V and J are TRBV7-2 and TRBJ1-1; no clear D gene. The CDR3 is 14 residues long. Germline values: CDR1 SGHTA, CDR2 FQGNSA. V was cut by 0 bases and J by 4 bases, with 9 bases left in between. The CDR3 region is CASSLAGLGTEAFF. CDR3 DNA sequence: TGTGCCAGCAGCTTAGCAGGGCTGGGCACTGAAGCTTTCTTT.

This sequence joins TRBV5-1 and TRBJ2-7; D is unresolved. Germline V gene data show CDR1 as SGHRS and CDR2 as YFSETQ. V lost 4 bases to trimming and J lost 2 bases, with 13 bases between them. The CDR3 extends over 14 amino acids. Written as DNA, the CDR3 is TGCGCCAGCAGCCCCGAGAAGACGGCCTACGAGCAGTACTTC. It translates to CASSPEKTAYEQYF. Filled out from reference TRBV5-1 and TRBJ2-7, the complete variable domain reads KAGVTQTPRYLIKTRGQQVTLSCSPISGHRSVSWYQQTPGQGLQFLFEYFSETQRNKGNFPGRFSGRQFSNSRSEMNVSTLELGDSALYLCASSPEKTAYEQYFGPGTRLTVT.

The chain links TRBV7-6 to TRBJ2-5; the D gene is possibly TRBD2 (6 bases). CDR3 size: 13 residues. V was pared by 7 bases and J by 2 bases, with 11 bases between. Germline loops: CDR1 SGHVS, CDR2 FNYEAQ. The CDR3 DNA sequence: TGTGCCAGCAAGTCGCGGGGTCAAGAGACCCAGTACTTC. This gives the protein CASKSRGQETQYF.

The rearrangement links TRBV10-3 to TRBJ1-2; the match to TRBD1 covers 7 bases. Germline assignment: CDR1 ENHRY and CDR2 SYGVKD. The CDR3 loop spans 13 amino acids. V was clipped by 11 bases and J by 4 bases; unmatched bases: 10. The CDR3: CASGGGVVYGYTF. The CDR3 DNA reads as TGTGCCTCAGGGGGGGGTGTGGTCTATGGCTACACCTTC.

The chain couples TRBV2 to TRBJ2-7, with D perhaps matching TRBD2 (6 bases). The CDR3 is made up of 14 amino acids. CDR1 is SNHLY and CDR2 is FYNNEI in the germline V gene. V lost 4 bases, J lost 2 bases, and 12 bases lay in between. The CDR3 DNA sequence: TGTGCCAGCAGTGCCGGGGGATTACCCTACGAGCAGTACTTC. It encodes CASSAGGLPYEQYF.

The rearrangement links TRBV4-1 to TRBJ2-1; 10 nucleotides line up with TRBD2. Germline lookup yields CDR1 MGHRA and CDR2 YSYEKL. After removal of 4 bases from V and 4 bases from J, the junction contained 10 bases not matched to a gene. The CDR3 consists of 17 residues. The CDR3 loop is CASSRKSGTSVYNEQFF. CDR3 nucleotide sequence: TGCGCCAGCAGCCGAAAATCCGGGACTAGCGTTTACAATGAGCAGTTCTTC.

The chain has TRBV11-2 and TRBJ1-1; no definite D call. The CDR3 has 14 amino acids. The V gene's germline CDR1 is SGHAT and CDR2 FQNNGV. Trimming took 1 base from V and 6 from J, leaving 12 bases between them. The CDR3 sequence is CASSLVLWGAEAFF. The CDR3 region has the DNA TGTGCCAGCAGCTTAGTCTTGTGGGGTGCTGAAGCTTTCTTT.

The gene calls are TRBV9 and TRBJ1-2; weak D call: TRBD1 (5 bases). The V end was cut by 5 bases, the J end by 5 bases, with 19 bases between. CDR3 length: 15 amino acids. Germline values: CDR1 SGDLS, CDR2 YYNGEE. The CDR3 here is CASSGDGKGFYGYTF. Written as DNA, the CDR3 is TGTGCCAGCAGTGGGGACGGTAAGGGATTTTATGGCTACACCTTC.

On this clone: Other DNA sequences in this specimen translate into the identical CDR3. This rearrangement joins TRBV5-4 to TRBJ2-1, with 11 bases aligning to TRBD2. Trimming cost V 0 bases and J 0 bases; bases outside gene matches: 2. This CDR3 is built from 17 residues. The V gene's germline CDR1 is SGHNT and CDR2 YYREEE (reference sequence). The CDR3 reads CASSLGTSGSSYNEQFF. In DNA, the CDR3 is TGTGCCAGCAGCTTGGGGACTAGCGGGTCCTCCTACAATGAGCAGTTCTTC.

The table lists this clone with a few counts. The V and J genes are TRBV10-1 and TRBJ2-7; D not resolved. The germline CDR1 and CDR2 sequences are WNHNN and SYGVQD (reference sequence). The CDR3 is 12 residues long. The germline V and J ends were trimmed by 9 bases and 6 bases, with 15 bases remaining between them. In nucleotides, the CDR3 is TGCGCCAGATTAACCCCCCACAGCGAGCAGTACTTC. It yields the protein CARLTPHSEQYF.

The chain carries TRBV7-9 and TRBJ2-5; D call uncertain. The CDR3 totals 14 residues. The germline CDR1 and CDR2 sequences are SEHNR and FQNEAQ (reference sequence). The V gene lost 1 base and the J gene lost 2 bases, with 8 bases spanning the gap. As DNA, the CDR3 is TGTGCCAGCAGCTTAGGGGTCAGTCAAGAGACCCAGTACTTC. Translated, it gives CASSLGVSQETQYF.

The chain has TRBV7-9 and TRBJ2-2, with 7 bases aligning to TRBD1. Germline CDR1 and CDR2: SEHNR and FQNEAQ (reference sequence). Losses at the gene ends were 5 bases for V and 6 bases for J; bases not matched to a gene: 9. The length of the CDR3 is 15 residues. CDR3 nucleotides: TGTGCCAGCAGCGTTGGGACAGTAACTCCCGGGGAGCTGTTTTTT. It yields the protein CASSVGTVTPGELFF.

V and J are TRBV7-6 and TRBJ2-7; D may be TRBD1 or TRBD2 (5 bases each). The germline V gene has CDR1 SGHVS and CDR2 FNYEAQ. The CDR3 contains 18 residues. V lost 1 base and J 1 base, leaving 20 bases between the germline ends. The CDR3 DNA follows: TGTGCCAGCAGCTTAGAGCTCATCCCCGGGGCGGGTTCCTACGAGCAGTACTTC. Protein: CASSLELIPGAGSYEQYF. Variable domain in full (rest from reference TRBV7-6 and TRBJ2-7): GAGVSQSPRYKVTKRGQDVALRCDPISGHVSLYWYRQALGQGPEFLTYFNYEAQQDKSGLPNDRFSAERPEGSISTLTIQRTEQRDSAMYRCASSLELIPGAGSYEQYFGPGTRLTVT.

V and J are TRBV14 and TRBJ2-7; no definite D call. The V and J ends lost 4 bases and 2 bases respectively, with 9 bases between them. The CDR3 is made up of 13 amino acids. Germline-derived CDR1 and CDR2 are SGHDN and FVKESK. This CDR3 is CASSLATPYEQYF. The CDR3 DNA is TGTGCCAGCAGCCTTGCTACCCCCTACGAGCAGTACTTC.

In its sample, this clone was seen once. Other DNA sequences within the sample encode an identical CDR3. The chain is built from TRBV11-2 and TRBJ1-1, with D unresolved. The CDR3 consists of 11 residues. The ends were cut back, 3 bases at V and 7 bases at J, with 6 bases in the middle. The germline CDR1 and CDR2 sequences are SGHAT and FQNNGV. The CDR3: CASSFGREAFF. CDR3 sequence (DNA): TGTGCCAGCAGCTTTGGGCGTGAAGCTTTCTTT.

The table lists this clone with a few counts. This rearrangement joins TRBV14 to TRBJ1-2, with D possibly being TRBD1 (5 bases). The CDR3 contains 14 residues. Trimming shortened V by 0 bases and J by 4 bases, and 9 bases separated the two germline ends. Germline-derived CDR1 and CDR2 are SGHDN and FVKESK. The CDR3 DNA reads TGTGCCAGCAGCCAAGACAGGGAAGTCTATGGCTACACCTTC. Amino acids: CASSQDREVYGYTF.

This chain joins TRBV4-3 and TRBJ1-5; D unresolved. V lost 2 bases and J lost 5, with 13 bases in between. There are 15 residues in the CDR3. Looked up from germline, CDR1 is LGHNA and CDR2 is YSLEER. In DNA form, the CDR3 reads TGCGCCAGCAGCCAAATCCTGGCGGGAGATCAGCCCCAGCATTTT. Protein: CASSQILAGDQPQHF.